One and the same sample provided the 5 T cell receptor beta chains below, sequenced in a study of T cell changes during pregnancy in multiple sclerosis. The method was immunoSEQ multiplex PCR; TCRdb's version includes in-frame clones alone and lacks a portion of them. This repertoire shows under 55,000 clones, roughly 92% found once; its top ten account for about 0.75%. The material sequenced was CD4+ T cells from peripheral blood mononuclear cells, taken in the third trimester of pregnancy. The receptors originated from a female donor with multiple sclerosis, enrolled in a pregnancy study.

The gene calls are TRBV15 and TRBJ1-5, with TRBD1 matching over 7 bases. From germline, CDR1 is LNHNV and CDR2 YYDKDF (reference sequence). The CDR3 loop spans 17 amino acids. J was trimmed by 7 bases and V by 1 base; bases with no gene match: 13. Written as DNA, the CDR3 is TGTGCCACCAGCAGAGGAGGCCATGGGGACAGACGGCAGCCCCAGCATTTT. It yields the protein CATSRGGHGDRRQPQHF. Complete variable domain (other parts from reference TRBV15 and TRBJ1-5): DAMVIQNPRYQVTQFGKPVTLSCSQTLNHNVMYWYQQKSSQAPKLLFHYYDKDFNNEADTPDNFQSRRPNTSFCFLDIRSPGLGDTAMYLCATSRGGHGDRRQPQHFGDGTRLSIL.

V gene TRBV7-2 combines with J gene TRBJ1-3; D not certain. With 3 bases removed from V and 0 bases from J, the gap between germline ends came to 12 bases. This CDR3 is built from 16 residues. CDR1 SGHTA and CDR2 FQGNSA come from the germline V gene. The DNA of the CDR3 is TGTGCCAGCAGCTTTCAAGAGATTTACTCTGGAAACACCATATATTTT. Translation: CASSFQEIYSGNTIYF.

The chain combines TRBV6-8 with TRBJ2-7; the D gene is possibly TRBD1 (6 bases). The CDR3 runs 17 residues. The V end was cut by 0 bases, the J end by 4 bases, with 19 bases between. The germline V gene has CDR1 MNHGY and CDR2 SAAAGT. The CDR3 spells CASSYSLGAPGVYEQYF. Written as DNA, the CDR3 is TGTGCCAGCAGTTACTCGCTAGGGGCGCCAGGGGTTTACGAGCAGTACTTC.

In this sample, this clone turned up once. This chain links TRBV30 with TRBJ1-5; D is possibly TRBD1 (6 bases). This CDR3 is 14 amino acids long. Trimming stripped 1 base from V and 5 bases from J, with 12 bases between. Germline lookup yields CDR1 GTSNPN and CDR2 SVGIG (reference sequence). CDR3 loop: CAWSGQGYHQPQHF. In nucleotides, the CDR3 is TGTGCCTGGAGTGGCCAGGGGTACCATCAGCCCCAGCATTTT.

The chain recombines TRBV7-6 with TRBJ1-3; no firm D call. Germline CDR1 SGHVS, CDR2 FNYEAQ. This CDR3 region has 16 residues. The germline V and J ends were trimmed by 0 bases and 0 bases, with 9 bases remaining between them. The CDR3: CASSLAAASSGNTIYF. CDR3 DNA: TGTGCCAGCAGCTTAGCGGCGGCCAGCTCTGGAAACACCATATATTTT. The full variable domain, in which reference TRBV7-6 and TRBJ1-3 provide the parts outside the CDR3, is GAGVSQSPRYKVTKRGQDVALRCDPISGHVSLYWYRQALGQGPEFLTYFNYEAQQDKSGLPNDRFSAERPEGSISTLTIQRTEQRDSAMYRCASSLAAASSGNTIYFGEGSWLTVV.